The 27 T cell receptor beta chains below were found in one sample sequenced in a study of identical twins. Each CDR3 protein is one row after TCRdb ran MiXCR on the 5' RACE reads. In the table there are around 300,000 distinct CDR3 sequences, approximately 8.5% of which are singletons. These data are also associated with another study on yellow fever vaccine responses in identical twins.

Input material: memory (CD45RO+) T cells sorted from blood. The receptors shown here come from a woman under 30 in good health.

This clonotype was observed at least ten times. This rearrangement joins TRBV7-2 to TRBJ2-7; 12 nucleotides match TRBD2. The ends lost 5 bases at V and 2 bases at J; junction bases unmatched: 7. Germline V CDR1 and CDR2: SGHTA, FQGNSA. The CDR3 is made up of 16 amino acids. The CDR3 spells CASSPLRTSGTYEQYF. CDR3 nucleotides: TGTGCCAGCAGCCCACTGCGGACTAGCGGGACCTACGAGCAGTACTTC.

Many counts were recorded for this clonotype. CDR3 amino acids: CASSVDRGNYGYTF. The CDR3 DNA reads TGCGCCAGCAGCGTAGACAGGGGCAACTATGGCTACACCTTC. The chain uses TRBV5-1 and TRBJ1-2; 8 bases are a match to TRBD1. The V and J ends lost 4 bases and 2 bases, in that order; junction bases with no gene match: 4. From germline, CDR1 is SGHRS and CDR2 YFSETQ. The CDR3 spans 14 residues.

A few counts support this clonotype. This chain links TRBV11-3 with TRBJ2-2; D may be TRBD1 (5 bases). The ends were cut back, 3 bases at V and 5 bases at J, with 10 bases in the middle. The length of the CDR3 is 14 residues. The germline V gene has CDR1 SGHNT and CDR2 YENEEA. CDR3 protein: CASSFKGETGELFF. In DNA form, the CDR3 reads TGTGCCAGCAGCTTCAAAGGGGAAACCGGGGAGCTGTTTTTT. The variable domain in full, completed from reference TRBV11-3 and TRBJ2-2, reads EAGVVQSPRYKIIEKKQPVAFWCNPISGHNTLYWYLQNLGQGPELLIRYENEEAVDDSQLPKDRFSAERLKGVDSTLKIQPAELGDSAVYLCASSFKGETGELFFGEGSRLTVL.

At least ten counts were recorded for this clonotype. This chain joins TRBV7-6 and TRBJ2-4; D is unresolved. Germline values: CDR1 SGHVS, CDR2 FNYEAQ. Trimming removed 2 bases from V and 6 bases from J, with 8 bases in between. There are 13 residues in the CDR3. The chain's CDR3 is CASSLTEGNIQYF. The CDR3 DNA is TGTGCCAGCAGCTTAACTGAAGGAAACATTCAGTACTTC. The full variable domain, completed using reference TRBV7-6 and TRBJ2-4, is GAGVSQSPRYKVTKRGQDVALRCDPISGHVSLYWYRQALGQGPEFLTYFNYEAQQDKSGLPNDRFSAERPEGSISTLTIQRTEQRDSAMYRCASSLTEGNIQYFGAGTRLSVL.

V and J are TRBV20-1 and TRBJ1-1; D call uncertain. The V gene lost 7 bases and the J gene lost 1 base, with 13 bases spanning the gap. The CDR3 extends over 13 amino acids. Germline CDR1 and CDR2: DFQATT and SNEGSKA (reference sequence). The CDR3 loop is CSVPGRTNTEAFF. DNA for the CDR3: TGCAGTGTCCCAGGACGGACGAACACTGAAGCTTTCTTT.

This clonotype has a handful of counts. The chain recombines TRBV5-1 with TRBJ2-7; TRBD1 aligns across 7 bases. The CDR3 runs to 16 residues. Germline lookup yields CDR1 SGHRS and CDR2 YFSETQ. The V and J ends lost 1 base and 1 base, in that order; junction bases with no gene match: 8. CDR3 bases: TGCGCCAGCAGCTTGTCTGAGACAGGGTTATCCTACGAGCAGTACGTC. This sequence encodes CASSLSETGLSYEQYV.

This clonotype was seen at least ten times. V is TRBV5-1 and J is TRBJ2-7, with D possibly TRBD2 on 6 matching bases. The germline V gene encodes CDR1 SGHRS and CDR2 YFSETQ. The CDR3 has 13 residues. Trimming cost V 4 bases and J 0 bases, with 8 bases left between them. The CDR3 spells CASSIAASYEQYF. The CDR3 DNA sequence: TGCGCCAGCAGCATAGCGGCCTCCTACGAGCAGTACTTC.

CDR3 sequence reads: CARMSGVPTYEQYV. The DNA for the CDR3 is TGTGCCAGGATGAGCGGGGTACCGACCTACGAGCAGTACGTC. This sequence joins TRBV2 and TRBJ2-7, with TRBD2 matching 7 bases. Germline V gives CDR1 SNHLY, CDR2 FYNNEI. This CDR3 has 14 residues. Losses at the gene ends were 9 bases for V and 2 bases for J; bases not matched to a gene: 10.

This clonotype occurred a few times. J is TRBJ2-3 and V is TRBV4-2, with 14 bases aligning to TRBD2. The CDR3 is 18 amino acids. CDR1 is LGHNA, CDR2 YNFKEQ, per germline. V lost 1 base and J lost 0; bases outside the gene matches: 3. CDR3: CASSQGLAGGPSTDTQYF. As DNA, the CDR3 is TGTGCCAGCAGCCAAGGACTAGCGGGGGGGCCTAGCACAGATACGCAGTATTTT.

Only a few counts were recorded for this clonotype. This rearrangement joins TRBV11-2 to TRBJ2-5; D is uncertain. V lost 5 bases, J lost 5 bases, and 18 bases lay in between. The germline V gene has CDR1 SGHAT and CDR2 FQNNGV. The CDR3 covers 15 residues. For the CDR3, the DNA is TGTGCCAGCAGCCCCTCGGTCTCTAAAGGGGAGACCCAGTACTTC. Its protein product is CASSPSVSKGETQYF. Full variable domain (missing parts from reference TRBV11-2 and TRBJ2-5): EAGVAQSPRYKIIEKRQSVAFWCNPISGHATLYWYQQILGQGPKLLIQFQNNGVVDDSQLPKDRFSAERLKGVDSTLKIQPAKLEDSAVYLCASSPSVSKGETQYFGPGTRLLVL.

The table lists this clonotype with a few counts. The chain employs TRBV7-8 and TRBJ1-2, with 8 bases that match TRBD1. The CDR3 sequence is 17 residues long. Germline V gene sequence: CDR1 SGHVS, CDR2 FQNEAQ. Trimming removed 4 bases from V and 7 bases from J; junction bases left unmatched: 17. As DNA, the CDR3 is TGTGCCAGCAGCTCTCACCCCGGACAGGGTGGGGGCGGTGGCTACACCTTC. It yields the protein CASSSHPGQGGGGGYTF.

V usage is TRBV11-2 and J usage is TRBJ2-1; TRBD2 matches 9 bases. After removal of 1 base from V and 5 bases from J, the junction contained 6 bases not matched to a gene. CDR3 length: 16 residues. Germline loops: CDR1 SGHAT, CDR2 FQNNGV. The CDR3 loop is CASSLVSLAGNNEQFF. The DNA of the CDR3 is TGTGCCAGCAGCTTAGTGTCCCTAGCGGGGAACAATGAGCAGTTCTTC.

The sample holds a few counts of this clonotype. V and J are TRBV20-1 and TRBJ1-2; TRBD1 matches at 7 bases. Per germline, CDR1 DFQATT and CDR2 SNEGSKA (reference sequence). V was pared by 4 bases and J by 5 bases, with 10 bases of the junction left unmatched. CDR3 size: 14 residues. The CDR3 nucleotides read TGCAGTGCTAAATCACAGGGGAGCGGTTATGGCTACACCTTC. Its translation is CSAKSQGSGYGYTF.

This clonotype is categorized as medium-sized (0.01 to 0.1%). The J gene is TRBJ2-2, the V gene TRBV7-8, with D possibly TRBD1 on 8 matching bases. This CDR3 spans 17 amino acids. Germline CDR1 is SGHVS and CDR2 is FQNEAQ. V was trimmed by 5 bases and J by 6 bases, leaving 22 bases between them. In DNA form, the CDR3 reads TGTGCCAGCAGCCGGCAGGGGGCAACGGGAGGTGCCGGGGAGCTGTTTTTT. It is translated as CASSRQGATGGAGELFF.

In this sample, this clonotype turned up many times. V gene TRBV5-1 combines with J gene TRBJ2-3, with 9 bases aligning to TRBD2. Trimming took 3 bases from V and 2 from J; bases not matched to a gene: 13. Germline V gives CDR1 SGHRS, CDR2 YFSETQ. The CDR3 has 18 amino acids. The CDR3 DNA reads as TGCGCCAGCAGCTACGGACCACCCTCTAGCGGGGCCACAGATACGCAGTATTTT. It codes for CASSYGPPSSGATDTQYF.

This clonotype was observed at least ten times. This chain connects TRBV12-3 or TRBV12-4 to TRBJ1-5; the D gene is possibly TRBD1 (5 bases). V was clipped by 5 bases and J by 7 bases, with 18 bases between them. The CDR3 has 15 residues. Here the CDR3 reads CASSPREGGGQPQHF. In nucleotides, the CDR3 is TGTGCCAGCAGTCCAAGGGAGGGTGGGGGGCAGCCCCAGCATTTT.

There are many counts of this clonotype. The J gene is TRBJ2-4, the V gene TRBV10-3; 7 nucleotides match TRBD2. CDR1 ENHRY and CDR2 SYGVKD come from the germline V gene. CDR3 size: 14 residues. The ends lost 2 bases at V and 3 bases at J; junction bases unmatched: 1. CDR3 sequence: CAISELADKNIQYF. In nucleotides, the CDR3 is TGTGCCATCAGTGAGCTAGCGGACAAAAACATTCAGTACTTC.

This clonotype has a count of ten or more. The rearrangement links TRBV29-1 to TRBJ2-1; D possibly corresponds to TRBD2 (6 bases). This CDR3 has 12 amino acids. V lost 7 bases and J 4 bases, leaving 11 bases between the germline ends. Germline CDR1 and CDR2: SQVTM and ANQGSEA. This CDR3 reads CSGGGLYNEQFF. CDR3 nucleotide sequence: TGCAGCGGCGGAGGGTTGTACAATGAGCAGTTCTTC.

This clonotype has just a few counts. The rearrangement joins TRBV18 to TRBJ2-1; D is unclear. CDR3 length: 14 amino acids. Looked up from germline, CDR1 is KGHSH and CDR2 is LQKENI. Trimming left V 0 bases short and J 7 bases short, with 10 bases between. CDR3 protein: CASSPPSSLNEQFF. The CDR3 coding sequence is TGTGCCAGCTCACCACCTTCGAGCCTAAATGAGCAGTTCTTC.

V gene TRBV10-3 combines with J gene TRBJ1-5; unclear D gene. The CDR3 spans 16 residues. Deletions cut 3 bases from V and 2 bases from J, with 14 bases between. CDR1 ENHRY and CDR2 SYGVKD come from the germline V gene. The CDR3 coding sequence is TGTGCCATCAGTGATAGGCAACGGGCTGGCAATCAGCCCCAGCATTTT. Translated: CAISDRQRAGNQPQHF.

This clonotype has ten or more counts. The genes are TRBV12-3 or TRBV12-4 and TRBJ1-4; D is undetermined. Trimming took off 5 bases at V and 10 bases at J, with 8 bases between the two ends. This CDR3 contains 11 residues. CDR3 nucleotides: TGTGCCAGCAGTAACCTCGGAAAACTGTTTTTT. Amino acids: CASSNLGKLFF.

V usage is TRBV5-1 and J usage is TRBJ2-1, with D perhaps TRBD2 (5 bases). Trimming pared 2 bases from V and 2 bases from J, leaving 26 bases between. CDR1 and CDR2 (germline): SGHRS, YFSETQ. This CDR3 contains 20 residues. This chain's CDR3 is CASSFLRGEGPPGTYNEQFF. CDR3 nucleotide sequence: TGCGCCAGCAGCTTTTTGCGAGGAGAGGGCCCTCCGGGGACCTACAATGAGCAGTTCTTC.

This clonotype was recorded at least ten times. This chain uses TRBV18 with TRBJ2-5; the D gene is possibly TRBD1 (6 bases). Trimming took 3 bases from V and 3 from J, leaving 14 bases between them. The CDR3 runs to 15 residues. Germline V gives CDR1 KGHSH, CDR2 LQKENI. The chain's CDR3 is CASSPDQGRKETQYF. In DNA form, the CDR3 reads TGTGCCAGCTCACCCGATCAGGGGCGGAAAGAGACCCAGTACTTC.

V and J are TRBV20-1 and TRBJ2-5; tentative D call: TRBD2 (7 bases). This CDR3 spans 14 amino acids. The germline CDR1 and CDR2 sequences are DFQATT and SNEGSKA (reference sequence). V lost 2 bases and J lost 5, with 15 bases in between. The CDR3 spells CSARKGGVGETQYF. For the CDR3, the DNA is TGCAGTGCTAGAAAGGGGGGGGTAGGGGAGACCCAGTACTTC.

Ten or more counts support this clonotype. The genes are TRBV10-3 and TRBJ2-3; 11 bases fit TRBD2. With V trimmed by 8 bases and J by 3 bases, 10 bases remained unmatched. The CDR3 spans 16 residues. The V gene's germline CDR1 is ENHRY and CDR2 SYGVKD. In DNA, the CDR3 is TGTGCCATCGGAAGGGTAGCGGGAGGGCCGACAGATACGCAGTATTTT. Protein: CAIGRVAGGPTDTQYF.

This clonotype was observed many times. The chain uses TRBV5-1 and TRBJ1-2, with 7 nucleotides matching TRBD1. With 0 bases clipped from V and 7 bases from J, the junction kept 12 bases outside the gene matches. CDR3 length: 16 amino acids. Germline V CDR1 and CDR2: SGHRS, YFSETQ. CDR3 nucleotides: TGCGCCAGCAGCTTGGCCAGACAGGGAGCCCGTTCTGGCTACACCTTC. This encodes CASSLARQGARSGYTF.

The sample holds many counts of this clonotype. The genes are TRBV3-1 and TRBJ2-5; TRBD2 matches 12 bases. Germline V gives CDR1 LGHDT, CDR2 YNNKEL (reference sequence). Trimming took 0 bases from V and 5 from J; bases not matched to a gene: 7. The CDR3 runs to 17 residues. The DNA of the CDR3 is TGTGCCAGCAGCCAAGAAGGACTAGCGGGGTTTAGGGAGACCCAGTACTTC. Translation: CASSQEGLAGFRETQYF.